This T cell receptor beta chain was sequenced for a study of human T cells and chemical hapten exposure (dated by TCRdb to about 2021). At the level of the whole study: For sensitization, 2% DPC in acetone was applied to a roughly 2 cm by roughly 2 cm area of upper inner arm skin. Weekly therapeutic DPC doses were additionally applied to the scalp of patients throughout the roughly 22-week study period. Patch testing on the upper back used Finn chambers containing 0.01% DPC, with scoring done after 6 days according to International Contact Dermatitis Research Group standards. Alopecia areata with under or over 50% scalp involvement, alopecia totalis and alopecia universalis were represented in the patient cohort, which was mostly female. The libraries were sequenced as a pool, and the TCR yield per sample differed mostly because of small variations in library volumes within the pool. This study followed changes in the peripheral blood TCR repertoire in vivo during primary and secondary sensitization of alopecia patients to the hapten diphenylcyclopropenone (DPC). Blood was sampled from patients pre-sensitization (week 0) and at 2, 6 and about 24 weeks after DPC sensitization. Around 30 alopecia patients provided blood for TCR sequencing at one to four time points (pre-sensitization, 2, 6 and 24 weeks). What the authors observed across the whole study: Patch test score was positively correlated with the number of PT1 expanded TCRs, with significance at thresholds 8, 16 and 32 but not at 4. Compared with pre-sensitization or healthy control sets, expanded TCRs formed significantly more large CDR3 similarity clusters, which is consistent with antigen-driven responses. After repeated subsampling, the strength of the expansion versus patch-test correlation and the threshold at which it became significant changed. All patients had alopecia, a presumed autoimmune disease, so their immune response might differ from that of healthy individuals. DPC sensitization did not change the number of TCRs with a frequency above 1 in 1000, and there was no evidence of changes in global repertoire structure.

Library construction relied on RACE. These reads were obtained on a NextSeq 500. Library preparation attached unique molecular identifiers to individual cDNA molecules for quantitative, reproducible TCR counting. Each blood RNA sample was used to sequence both TCR alpha and TCR beta chains. The study's own analysis went as follows. The median number of TCRs per sample was roughly 98,000, ranging from about 23,224 to 700,000. V, J and CDR3 annotation of the TCR reads was carried out using the Decombinator software suite. For PS versus PT1 abundance plots, all samples were subsampled to the same number of TCRs (28,000). Expanded TCRs were defined as absent before sensitization and observed at least eight times at the 2-week time point. TCRdb cleaned the public reads at Q25 with fastp, built clones with MiXCR and kept in-frame beta chains. CDR3 protein sequences are deduplicated, and each keeps its most common genes and DNA. TCRdb, rather than the study authors, made the V and J calls. This sample lists approximately 79,000 distinct CDR3 sequences; 6.5% to 10% were detected once. The top ten hold about 2.5% of the sample.

The time point label of this sample denotes: pre-sensitization, week 0. The treatment or condition label here, explained by the study, means: therapeutic diphenylcyclopropenone sensitization with weekly scalp DPC. Blood at each patch-test visit was drawn before the patch test was applied. Patients were considered eligible if aged 18 to 70, diagnosed with alopecia and deemed suitable for DPC therapy, and patients were excluded if pregnant. Unfractionated whole blood was collected in Tempus Blood RNA tubes, and total RNA was extracted from that blood. About this clonotype: Its antigen remains unidentified. No base qualities exist here, and no much larger clone lies one base off it.

The sequencing used whole blood, collected in connection with sensitization to the hapten diphenylcyclopropenone (DPC). The receptor was derived from a man in his forties with alopecia areata. Some clones in this sample may be carry-over from other donors' samples.

The CDR3 protein is CASSRVGQTDTQYF. The DNA sequence is TGTGCCAGCAGCCGAGTCGGGCAGACAGATACGCAGTATTTT. The chain uses TRBV5-8 and TRBJ2-3; no D gene call is confident. The germline V gene supplies CDR1 SGHTS and CDR2 YDEGEE. The CDR3 numbers 14 residues from cysteine through phenylalanine. Only the CDR3 DNA is retained, 42 bases long and in frame from the first base. V loses 4 bases of germline sequence and J loses 3 bases, and the interval between the two ends is 12 bases. Reference TRBV5-8 and TRBJ2-3 genes cover what lies past the CDR3, so the full variable domain is EAGVTQSPTHLIKTRGQQATLRCSPISGHTSVYWYQQALGLGLQFLLWYDEGEERNRGNFPPRFSGRQFPNYSSELNVNALELEDSALYLCASSRVGQTDTQYFGPGTRLTVL.